This T cell receptor beta chain was recovered during a study of OX40 agonist ivuxolimab in advanced cancers. Here immunoSEQ multiplex PCR was the method, and the copy in TCRdb shows in-frame clones only, minus some. The profile shows roughly 73,000 clones, 88% of them singletons. This CDR3 has 19 residues. Germline lookup yields CDR1 SEHNR and CDR2 FQNEAQ (reference sequence). With V trimmed by 1 base and J by 4 bases, 13 bases remained unmatched. The chain links TRBV7-9 to TRBJ1-6; 7 bases match TRBD1. This TCR was recovered from an adult with an advanced solid tumor such as melanoma, head and neck, liver or kidney cancer. The material sequenced was CD4+ or CD8+ T cells sorted from blood, taken in a trial of the OX40 agonist ivuxolimab. The CDR3 DNA sequence: TGTGCCAGCAGCTTAGAGGACAGGCGCCGTTCTTTATATAATTCACCCCTCCACTTT. Translating it yields CASSLEDRRRSLYNSPLHF.